The clone carrying this T cell receptor beta chain was counted a few times. The germline V gene has CDR1 SGHVS and CDR2 FQNEAQ. Trimming at V came to 0 bases and at J to 7 bases, leaving 9 bases not matched to a gene. The CDR3 contains 16 residues. Treg sorting used a CD4+CD25+CD127-/low gate. After constant-region reverse-primer amplification, full-length variable regions underwent semi-nested PCR with Nested Universal Primer A. TCRdb independently ran MiXCR on the 5' RACE reads; one entry per CDR3 protein. The data hold about 59,000 distinct CDR3 sequences, with more than 20% observed a single time.

Sequenced: tumor-infiltrating Tregs sorted from the breast tumor. The receptor's source is a female donor with breast cancer. V and J are TRBV7-8 and TRBJ2-1, with 7 bases aligning to TRBD1. The CDR3 DNA reads as TGTGCCAGCAGCTTAGCGGGACAGTACGATAGAAATGAGCAGTTCTTC. This encodes CASSLAGQYDRNEQFF.